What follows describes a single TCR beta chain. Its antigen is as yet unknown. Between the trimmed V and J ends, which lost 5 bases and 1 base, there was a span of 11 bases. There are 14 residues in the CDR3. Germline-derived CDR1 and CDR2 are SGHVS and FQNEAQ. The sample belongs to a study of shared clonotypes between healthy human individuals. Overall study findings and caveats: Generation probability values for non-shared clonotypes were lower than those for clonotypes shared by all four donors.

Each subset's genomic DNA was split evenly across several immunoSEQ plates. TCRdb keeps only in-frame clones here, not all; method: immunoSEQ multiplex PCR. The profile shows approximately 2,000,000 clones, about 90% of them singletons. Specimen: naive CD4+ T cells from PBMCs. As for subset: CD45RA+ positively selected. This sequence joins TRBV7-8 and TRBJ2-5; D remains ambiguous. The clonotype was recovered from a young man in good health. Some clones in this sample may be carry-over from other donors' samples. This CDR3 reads CASSPRLAQETQYF. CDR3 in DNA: TGTGCCAGCAGCCCCCGGCTGGCCCAAGAGACCCAGTACTTC.